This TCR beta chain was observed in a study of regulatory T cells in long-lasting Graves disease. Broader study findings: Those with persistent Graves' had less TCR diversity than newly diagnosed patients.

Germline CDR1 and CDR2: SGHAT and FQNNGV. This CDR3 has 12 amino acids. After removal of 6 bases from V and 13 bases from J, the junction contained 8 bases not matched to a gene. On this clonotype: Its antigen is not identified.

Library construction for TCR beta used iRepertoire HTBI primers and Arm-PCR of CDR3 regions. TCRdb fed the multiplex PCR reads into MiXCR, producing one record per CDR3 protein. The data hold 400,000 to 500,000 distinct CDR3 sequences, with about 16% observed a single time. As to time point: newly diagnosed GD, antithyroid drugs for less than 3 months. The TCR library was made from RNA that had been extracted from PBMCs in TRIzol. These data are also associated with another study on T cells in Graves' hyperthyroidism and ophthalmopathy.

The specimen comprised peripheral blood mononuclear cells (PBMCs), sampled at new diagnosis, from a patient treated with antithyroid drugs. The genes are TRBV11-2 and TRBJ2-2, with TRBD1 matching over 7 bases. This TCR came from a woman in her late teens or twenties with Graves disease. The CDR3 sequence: CASSFRQGPLFF. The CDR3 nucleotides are TGTGCCAGCAGTTTCCGACAGGGCCCGCTGTTTTTT.